This T cell receptor delta chain was sequenced during a study of γδ T cells in repeated Plasmodium falciparum infection. TCRdb reanalyzed the multiplex PCR reads using CATT. The table records roughly 90,000 delta-chain clones, over 1.3% of them present only once. Turning to this clone: This DNA translates differently at residue 10 from the TCRdb protein, which is that of a much larger clone; a read error is likely, and the protein shown is the DNA's own translation.

The TCR comes from a pool of human donors (malaria-infected and uninfected, not separated). The sequencing sample was made of gamma-delta T cells from blood.

The DNA of the CDR3 is TGTGCCTCCCAGGGGGGTTTGTACACCGGTAAACTCATCTTT. This gives the protein CASQGGLYTGKLIF. The V call is TRDV3, the J call TRDJ1; a weak D match, TRDD3 (5 bases). Germline CDR1 and CDR2: TVYSNPD and GDNSRS (reference sequence). The CDR3 runs to 14 residues.